The 9 T cell receptor beta chains below come from one sample, sequenced in a study of blood T cell repertoires in COVID-19. The table came from immunoSEQ multiplex PCR; TCRdb's copy has only in-frame clones and leaves some out. This repertoire shows hundreds of thousands of clones, over 85% found once; its top ten account for about 2.4%. Source material: PBMCs or T cells enriched from blood (not recorded which). These receptors all stem from a man between 60 and 70 years old who had recovered from COVID-19.

J is TRBJ1-5 and V is TRBV5-1; tentatively, D is TRBD1 (6 bases). The CDR3 extends over 17 amino acids. Trimming took 3 bases from V and 0 from J, leaving 16 bases between them. Germline CDR1 and CDR2: SGHRS and YFSETQ. The CDR3 loop is CASSYDPQGYSNQPQHF. DNA for the CDR3: TGCGCCAGCAGCTATGACCCTCAGGGGTATAGCAATCAGCCCCAGCATTTT. Complete variable domain (other parts from reference TRBV5-1 and TRBJ1-5): KAGVTQTPRYLIKTRGQQVTLSCSPISGHRSVSWYQQTPGQGLQFLFEYFSETQRNKGNFPGRFSGRQFSNSRSEMNVSTLELGDSALYLCASSYDPQGYSNQPQHFGDGTRLSIL.

This clone was counted once. The chain combines TRBV6-5 with TRBJ2-7; TRBD1 matches 10 bases. J lost 2 bases, V lost 0 bases, and 4 bases had no gene match. This CDR3 contains 16 residues. The germline gives CDR1 MNHEY, CDR2 SVGAGI. CDR3 DNA: TGTGCCAGCAGTTACTCGGGGACAGGGGTGACCTACGAGCAGTACTTC. Protein sequence: CASSYSGTGVTYEQYF.

The chain has TRBV5-1 and TRBJ1-1; 7 bases align to TRBD1. With 0 bases clipped from V and 8 bases from J, the junction kept 7 bases outside the gene matches. Germline CDR1 reads SGHRS; CDR2 reads YFSETQ. The CDR3 spans 14 residues. In DNA form, the CDR3 reads TGCGCCAGCAGCTTGGCCAGGGGACAGCTCGAAGCTTTCTTT. Translating it yields CASSLARGQLEAFF.

This clone came up once. V gene TRBV30 combines with J gene TRBJ2-3; 7 bases are shared with TRBD2. The germline V gene has CDR1 GTSNPN and CDR2 SVGIG (reference sequence). This CDR3 comprises 14 residues. Germline trimming cut 1 base from V and 4 bases from J; bases unmatched to any gene: 5. This chain's CDR3 is CAWSAGRVADTQYF. DNA for the CDR3: TGTGCCTGGAGTGCAGGGAGGGTCGCAGATACGCAGTATTTT.

This clone was picked up one time. The V gene is TRBV5-8, the J gene TRBJ1-3; possibly TRBD1 for D (5 bases). CDR3 size: 15 residues. CDR1 and CDR2 from the germline V gene are SGHTS and YDEGEE. Trimming cost V 4 bases and J 1 base, with 12 bases left between them. DNA of the CDR3: TGTGCCAGCAGCCTGGGACTCGAATCTGGAAACACCATATATTTT. It translates to CASSLGLESGNTIYF.

The chain combines TRBV7-9 with TRBJ1-5, with D maybe TRBD1 (6 bases). Germline V gene data show CDR1 as SEHNR and CDR2 as FQNEAQ (reference sequence). Trimming shortened V by 1 base and J by 7 bases, and 8 bases separated the two germline ends. The CDR3 sequence is 13 residues long. Written as DNA, the CDR3 is TGTGCCAGCAGCTTAGAGGGGGGGCAGCCCCAGCATTTT. This sequence encodes CASSLEGGQPQHF. The full variable domain, completed using reference TRBV7-9 and TRBJ1-5, is DTGVSQNPRHKITKRGQNVTFRCDPISEHNRLYWYRQTLGQGPEFLTYFQNEAQLEKSRLLSDRFSAERPKGSFSTLEIQRTEQGDSAMYLCASSLEGGQPQHFGDGTRLSIL.

This chain joins TRBV5-1 and TRBJ2-1; 7 bases match TRBD2. The CDR3 totals 16 residues. From germline, CDR1 is SGHRS and CDR2 YFSETQ. Trimming removed 1 base from V and 4 bases from J; junction bases left unmatched: 8. The CDR3 DNA reads TGCGCCAGCAGCTTGCAGCAAAGCGGGGTATACAATGAGCAGTTCTTC. Translated, it gives CASSLQQSGVYNEQFF.

This clone was seen more than once but under ten times. The V gene is TRBV19, the J gene TRBJ2-7; no clear D. The V gene lost 4 bases and the J gene lost 2 bases, with 15 bases spanning the gap. This CDR3 contains 15 residues. Germline V gene sequence: CDR1 LNHDA, CDR2 SQIVND (reference sequence). CDR3 sequence reads: CASSTQPSSAYEQYF. The CDR3 region has the DNA TGTGCCAGTAGTACGCAACCATCGTCGGCCTACGAGCAGTACTTC.

This chain connects TRBV25-1 to TRBJ1-2; 7 bases map to TRBD1. The length of the CDR3 is 13 residues. Germline loops: CDR1 MGHDK, CDR2 SYGVNS. Trimming cost V 6 bases and J 4 bases; bases outside gene matches: 5. This CDR3 is CASSSTGIYGYTF. CDR3 sequence (DNA): TGTGCCAGCAGCTCGACAGGGATCTATGGCTACACCTTC.